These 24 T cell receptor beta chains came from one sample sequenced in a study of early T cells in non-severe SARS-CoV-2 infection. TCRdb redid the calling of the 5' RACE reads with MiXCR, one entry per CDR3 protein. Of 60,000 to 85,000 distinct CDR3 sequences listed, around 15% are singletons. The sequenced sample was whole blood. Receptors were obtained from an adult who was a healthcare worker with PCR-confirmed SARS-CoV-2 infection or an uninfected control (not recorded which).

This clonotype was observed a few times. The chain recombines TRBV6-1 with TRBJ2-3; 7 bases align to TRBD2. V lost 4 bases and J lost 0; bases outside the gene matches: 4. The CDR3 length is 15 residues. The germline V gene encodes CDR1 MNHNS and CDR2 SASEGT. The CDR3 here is CASSGDGGSTDTQYF. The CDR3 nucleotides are TGTGCCAGCAGTGGAGACGGGGGGAGCACAGATACGCAGTATTTT.

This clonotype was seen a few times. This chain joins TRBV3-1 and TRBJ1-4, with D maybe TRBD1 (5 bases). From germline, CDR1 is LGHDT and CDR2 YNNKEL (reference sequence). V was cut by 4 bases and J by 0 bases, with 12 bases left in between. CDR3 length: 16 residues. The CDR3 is CASSRQGSATNEKLFF. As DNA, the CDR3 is TGTGCCAGCAGCCGGCAGGGATCCGCAACTAATGAAAAACTGTTTTTT.

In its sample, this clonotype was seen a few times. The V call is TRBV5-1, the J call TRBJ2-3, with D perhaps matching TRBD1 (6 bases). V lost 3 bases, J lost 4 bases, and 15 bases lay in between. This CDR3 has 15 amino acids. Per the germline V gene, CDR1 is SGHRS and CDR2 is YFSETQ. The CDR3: CASSSGQSRADTQYF. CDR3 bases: TGCGCCAGCAGCTCTGGACAGAGCCGAGCAGATACGCAGTATTTT.

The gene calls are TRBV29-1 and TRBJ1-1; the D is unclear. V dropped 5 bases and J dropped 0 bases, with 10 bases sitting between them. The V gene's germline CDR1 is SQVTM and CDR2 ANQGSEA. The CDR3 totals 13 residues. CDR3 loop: CSVYRDLNTEAFF. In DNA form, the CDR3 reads TGCAGCGTTTACAGAGATCTGAACACTGAAGCTTTCTTT.

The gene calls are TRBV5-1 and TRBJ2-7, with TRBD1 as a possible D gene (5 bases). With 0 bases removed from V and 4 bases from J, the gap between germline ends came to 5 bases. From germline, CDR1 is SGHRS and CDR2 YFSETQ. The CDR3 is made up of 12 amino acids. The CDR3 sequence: CASSLEGYEQYF. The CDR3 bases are TGCGCCAGCAGCTTGGAGGGGTACGAGCAGTACTTC.

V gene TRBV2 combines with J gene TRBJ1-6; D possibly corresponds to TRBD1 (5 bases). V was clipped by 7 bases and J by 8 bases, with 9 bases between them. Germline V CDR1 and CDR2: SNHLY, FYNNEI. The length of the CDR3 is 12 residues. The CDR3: CASNGADSPLHF. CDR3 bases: TGTGCCAGCAACGGGGCGGATTCACCCCTCCACTTT.

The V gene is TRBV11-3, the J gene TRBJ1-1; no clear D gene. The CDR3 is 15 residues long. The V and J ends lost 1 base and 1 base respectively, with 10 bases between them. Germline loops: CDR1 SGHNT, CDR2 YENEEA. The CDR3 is CASSLVVAENTEAFF. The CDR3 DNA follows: TGTGCCAGCAGCTTAGTCGTGGCAGAGAACACTGAAGCTTTCTTT.

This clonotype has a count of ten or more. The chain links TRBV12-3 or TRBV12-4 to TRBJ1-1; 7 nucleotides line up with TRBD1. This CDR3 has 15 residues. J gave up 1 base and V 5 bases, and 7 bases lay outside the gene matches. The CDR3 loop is CASSPRQGSNTEAFF. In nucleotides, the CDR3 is TGTGCCAGCAGTCCCAGACAGGGCTCGAACACTGAAGCTTTCTTT.

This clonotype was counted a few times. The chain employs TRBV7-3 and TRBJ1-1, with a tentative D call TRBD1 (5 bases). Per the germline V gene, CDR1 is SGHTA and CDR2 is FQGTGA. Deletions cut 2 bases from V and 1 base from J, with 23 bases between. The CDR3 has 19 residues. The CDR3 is CASSLLPPGTVGRNTEAFF. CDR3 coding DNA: TGTGCCAGCAGCTTATTACCCCCCGGGACGGTGGGCAGGAACACTGAAGCTTTCTTT. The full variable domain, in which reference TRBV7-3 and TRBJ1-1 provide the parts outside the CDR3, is GAGVSQTPSNKVTEKGKYVELRCDPISGHTALYWYRQSLGQGPEFLIYFQGTGAADDSGLPNDRFFAVRPEGSVSTLKIQRTERGDSAVYLCASSLLPPGTVGRNTEAFFGQGTRLTVV.

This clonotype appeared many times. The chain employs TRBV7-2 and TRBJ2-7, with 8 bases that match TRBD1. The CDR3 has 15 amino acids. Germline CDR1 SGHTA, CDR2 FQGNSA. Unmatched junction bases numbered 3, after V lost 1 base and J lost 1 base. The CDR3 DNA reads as TGTGCCAGCAGCTTAGAGGGGACAGGATCCTACGAGCAGTACTTC. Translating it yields CASSLEGTGSYEQYF.

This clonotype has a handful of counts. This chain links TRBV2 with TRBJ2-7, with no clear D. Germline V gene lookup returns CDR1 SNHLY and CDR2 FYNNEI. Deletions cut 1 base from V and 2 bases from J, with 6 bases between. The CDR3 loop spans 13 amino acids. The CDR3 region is CASSEDTTYEQYF. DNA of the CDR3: TGTGCCAGCAGTGAAGATACAACCTACGAGCAGTACTTC.

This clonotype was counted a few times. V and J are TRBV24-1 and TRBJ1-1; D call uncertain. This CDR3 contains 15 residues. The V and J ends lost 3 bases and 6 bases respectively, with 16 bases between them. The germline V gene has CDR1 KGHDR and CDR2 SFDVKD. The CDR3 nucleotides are TGTGCCACCAGTGATGGATCCTCACTCTCCCCTGAAGCTTTCTTT. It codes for CATSDGSSLSPEAFF.

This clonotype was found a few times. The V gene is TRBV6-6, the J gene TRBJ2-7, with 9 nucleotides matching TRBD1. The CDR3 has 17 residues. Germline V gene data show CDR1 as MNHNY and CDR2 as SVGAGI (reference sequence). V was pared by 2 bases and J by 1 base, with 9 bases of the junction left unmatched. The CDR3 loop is CASSYLLGTGTSYEQYF. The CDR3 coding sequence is TGTGCCAGCAGTTACCTTCTGGGGACAGGGACTTCCTACGAGCAGTACTTC.

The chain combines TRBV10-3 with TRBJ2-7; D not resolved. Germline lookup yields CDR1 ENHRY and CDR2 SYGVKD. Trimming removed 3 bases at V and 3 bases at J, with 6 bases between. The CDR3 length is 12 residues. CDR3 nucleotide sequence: TGTGCCATCAGTGACATAGTCTACGAGCAGTACTTC. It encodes CAISDIVYEQYF.

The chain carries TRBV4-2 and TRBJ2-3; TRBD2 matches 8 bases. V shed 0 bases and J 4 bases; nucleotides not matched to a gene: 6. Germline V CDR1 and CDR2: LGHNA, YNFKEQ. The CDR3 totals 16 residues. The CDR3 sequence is CASSQETGGPSDTQYF. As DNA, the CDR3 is TGTGCCAGCAGCCAAGAGACGGGGGGGCCCTCAGATACGCAGTATTTT.

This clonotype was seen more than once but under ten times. This chain's CDR3 is CASRPGQGDREELFF. The DNA for the CDR3 is TGTGCCAGCAGGCCGGGACAGGGAGACCGAGAGGAGCTGTTTTTT. The chain recombines TRBV27 with TRBJ2-2, with TRBD1 identical over 9 bases. Trimming removed 6 bases from V and 10 bases from J; junction bases left unmatched: 12. Per the germline V gene, CDR1 is MNHEY and CDR2 is SMNVEV (reference sequence). The CDR3 length is 15 residues.

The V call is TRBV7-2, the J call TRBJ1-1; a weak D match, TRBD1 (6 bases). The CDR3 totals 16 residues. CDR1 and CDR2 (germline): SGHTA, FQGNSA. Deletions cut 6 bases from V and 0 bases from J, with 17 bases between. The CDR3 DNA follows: TGTGCCAGCAGACAGAGGGGGACGAGGGTGAACACTGAAGCTTTCTTT. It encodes CASRQRGTRVNTEAFF.

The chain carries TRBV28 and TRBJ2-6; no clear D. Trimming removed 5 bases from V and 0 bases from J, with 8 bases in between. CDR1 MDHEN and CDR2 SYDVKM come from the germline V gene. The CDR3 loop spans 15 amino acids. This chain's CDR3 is CASSASYSGANVLTF. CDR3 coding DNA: TGTGCCAGCAGTGCTTCCTACTCTGGGGCCAACGTCCTGACTTTC.

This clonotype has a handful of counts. CDR3 nucleotide sequence: TGTGCCAGCAGCCCCCTAGGTCGGGACAGTCCCTACGAGCAGTACTTC. This translates into CASSPLGRDSPYEQYF. V gene TRBV5-4 combines with J gene TRBJ2-7, with TRBD1 identical over 7 bases. CDR1 is SGHNT and CDR2 is YYREEE in the germline V gene (reference sequence). Trimming removed 4 bases from V and 2 bases from J; junction bases left unmatched: 12. The CDR3 has 16 residues.

The CDR3 nucleotides read TGCAGCGTTGATGAGGGCTATGGCTACACCTTC. This encodes CSVDEGYGYTF. The chain couples TRBV29-1 to TRBJ1-2; D gene unclear. Trimming stripped 3 bases from V and 4 bases from J, with 6 bases between. Germline CDR1 and CDR2: SQVTM and ANQGSEA. This CDR3 is built from 11 residues.

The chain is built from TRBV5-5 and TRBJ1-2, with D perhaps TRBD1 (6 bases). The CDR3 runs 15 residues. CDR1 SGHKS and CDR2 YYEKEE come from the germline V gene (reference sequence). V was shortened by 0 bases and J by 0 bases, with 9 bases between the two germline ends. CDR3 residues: CASSLDGTSNYGYTF. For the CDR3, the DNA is TGTGCCAGCAGCTTGGACGGGACATCTAACTATGGCTACACCTTC.

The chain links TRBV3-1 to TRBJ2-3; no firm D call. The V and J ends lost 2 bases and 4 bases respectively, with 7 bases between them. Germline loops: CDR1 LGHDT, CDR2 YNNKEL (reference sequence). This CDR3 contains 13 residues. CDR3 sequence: CASSQTLPDTQYF. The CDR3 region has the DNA TGTGCCAGCAGCCAAACCTTACCAGATACGCAGTATTTT.

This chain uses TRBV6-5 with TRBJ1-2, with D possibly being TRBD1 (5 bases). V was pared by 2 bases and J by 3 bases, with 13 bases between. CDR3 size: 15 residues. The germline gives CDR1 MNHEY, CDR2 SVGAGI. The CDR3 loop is CASSYAWGDDYGYTF. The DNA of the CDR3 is TGTGCCAGCAGTTACGCTTGGGGCGACGACTATGGCTACACCTTC.

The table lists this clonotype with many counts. Here the CDR3 DNA reads TGTGCCATCAGTGAGTCGGTGCGGTTGCAGTACTTC. Residues: CAISESVRLQYF. The chain recombines TRBV10-3 with TRBJ2-7; no definite D call. V was shortened by 0 bases and J by 9 bases, with 9 bases between the two germline ends. The CDR3 has 12 amino acids. From germline, CDR1 is ENHRY and CDR2 SYGVKD.